This T cell receptor (beta chain) is drawn from a study of blood T cell repertoires in COVID-19. Study context: Samples representing acute and convalescent COVID-19 were sourced from the United States, Italy and Spain. In each case, the material was cDNA or gDNA derived from T cells, B-cell-depleted T cells, or PBMCs.

The CDR3 has 16 amino acids. V gave up 0 bases and J gave up 0 bases, with 12 bases separating them. Germline CDR1 SGHRS, CDR2 YFSETQ. This clone was seen a handful of times. TCRdb keeps only in-frame clones here, not all; method: immunoSEQ multiplex PCR. The sample holds 100,000 to 150,000 clones, about four fifths seen once. The sequence was collected from a man aged 55 to 69 with acute or convalescent COVID-19. The sequenced sample was peripheral blood. The chain uses TRBV5-1 and TRBJ1-1, with no clear D. The CDR3 nucleotides are TGCGCCAGCAGCTTGGGCAGCAACAGCATGAACACTGAAGCTTTCTTT. Protein: CASSLGSNSMNTEAFF.